A selection of T cell receptor beta chains follows, all from one sample in a study of shared clonotypes between healthy human individuals. Clones were read by immunoSEQ multiplex PCR, and TCRdb kept only the in-frame ones, dropping some. The repertoire holds hundreds of thousands of clones, with 95% to 97% as singletons. Sequencing used naive CD8+ T cells sorted from blood. The receptors were gathered from a man between 25 and 39 years old in good health. Each CDR3 is given with its conserved first and last residue. D genes are given only for firm matches. Only part of the rows carry a size: once, few, many, or a class if the clone is expanded.

v_gene: TRBV27; j_gene: TRBJ2-3; d_gene: TRBD1; abundance: .; CDR3nt: TGTGCCAGCAGTTTATACAGGGGGCCTCCCACAGATACGCAGTATTTT; CDR3aa: CASSLYRGPPTDTQYF
v_gene: TRBV7-9; j_gene: TRBJ2-7; d_gene: TRBD2; abundance: .; CDR3nt: TGTGCCAGCAGCGCCGGGACTAGCTACGAGCAGTACTTC; CDR3aa: CASSAGTSYEQYF
v_gene: TRBV5-5; j_gene: TRBJ2-4; d_gene: TRBD1; abundance: .; CDR3nt: TGTGCCAGCAGCACGGGACAGGGCAAAAACATTCAGTACTTC; CDR3aa: CASSTGQGKNIQYF
v_gene: TRBV28; j_gene: TRBJ2-3; d_gene: .; abundance: .; CDR3nt: TGTGCCAGCCGGGGTGGTATGGCGACAGATACGCAGTATTTT; CDR3aa: CASRGGMATDTQYF
v_gene: TRBV10-2; j_gene: TRBJ1-5; d_gene: .; abundance: .; CDR3nt: TGCGCCAGTACAGGATATAGCAATCAGCCCCAGCATTTT; CDR3aa: CASTGYSNQPQHF
v_gene: TRBV7-9; j_gene: TRBJ2-7; d_gene: .; abundance: .; CDR3nt: TGTGCCAGCAGCTTAGTGGGACTTAGCTCCTACGAGCAGTACTTC; CDR3aa: CASSLVGLSSYEQYF
v_gene: TRBV4-1; j_gene: TRBJ2-5; d_gene: TRBD1; abundance: .; CDR3nt: TGCGCCAGCAGCAACGGACCGGGACAGGGTGGCCGGGAGACCCAGTACTTC; CDR3aa: CASSNGPGQGGRETQYF
v_gene: TRBV7-9; j_gene: TRBJ1-1; d_gene: .; abundance: .; CDR3nt: TGTGCCAGCAGCGGGACACTGAACACTGAAGCTTTCTTT; CDR3aa: CASSGTLNTEAFF
v_gene: TRBV4-1; j_gene: TRBJ2-2; d_gene: .; abundance: .; CDR3nt: TGCGCCAGCAGCCATAGTACCGGGGAGCTGTTTTTT; CDR3aa: CASSHSTGELFF
v_gene: TRBV6-5; j_gene: TRBJ2-1; d_gene: TRBD2; abundance: .; CDR3nt: TGTGCCAGCAGTTACCGAGGCGGGGGAGCCTACAATGAGCAGTTCTTC; CDR3aa: CASSYRGGGAYNEQFF
v_gene: TRBV7-9; j_gene: TRBJ1-2; d_gene: .; abundance: .; CDR3nt: TGTGCCAGCAGCCGCCTAGACAGCCGAACAAATAACTATGGCTACACCTTC; CDR3aa: CASSRLDSRTNNYGYTF
v_gene: TRBV29-1; j_gene: TRBJ2-7; d_gene: .; abundance: .; CDR3nt: TGCAGCGTTGAGGGTCAGGCACACGAGCAGTACTTC; CDR3aa: CSVEGQAHEQYF
v_gene: TRBV7-3; j_gene: TRBJ1-5; d_gene: .; abundance: .; CDR3nt: TGTGCCAGCAGCTTAACAGAGAATCAGCCCCAGCATTTT; CDR3aa: CASSLTENQPQHF
v_gene: TRBV30; j_gene: TRBJ2-3; d_gene: .; abundance: .; CDR3nt: TGTGCCTGGAGTGGTGGGAGCGGGCCAGATACGCAGTATTTT; CDR3aa: CAWSGGSGPDTQYF
v_gene: TRBV25-1; j_gene: TRBJ1-1; d_gene: .; abundance: once; CDR3nt: TGTGCCAGCAGTGATATCCCACGGGGGCCCCCTCAAGGAGCTTTCTTT; CDR3aa: CASSDIPRGPPQGAFF
v_gene: TRBV9; j_gene: TRBJ1-2; d_gene: .; abundance: .; CDR3nt: TGTGCCAGCAGCCCCCGGGCCGAATCATTC; CDR3aa: CASSPRAESF
v_gene: TRBV7-9; j_gene: TRBJ2-1; d_gene: .; abundance: .; CDR3nt: TGTGCCAGCAGCTTGATCCCAAATGAGCAGTTCTTC; CDR3aa: CASSLIPNEQFF
v_gene: TRBV2; j_gene: TRBJ2-7; d_gene: TRBD2; abundance: .; CDR3nt: TGTGCCAGCATTGGGGCTAGCGGGAGTTCGCGTGAGCAGTACTTC; CDR3aa: CASIGASGSSREQYF
v_gene: TRBV10-2; j_gene: TRBJ1-1; d_gene: TRBD1; abundance: .; CDR3nt: TGCGCCAGCAGTGATGGGACAGGGGGCGGGATGAACACTGAAGCTTTCTTT; CDR3aa: CASSDGTGGGMNTEAFF
v_gene: TRBV4-1; j_gene: TRBJ1-4; d_gene: TRBD1; abundance: few; CDR3nt: TGCGCCAGCAGCCAAGATCCAGGGGGCCGTGAAAAACTGTTTTTT; CDR3aa: CASSQDPGGREKLFF
v_gene: TRBV7-8; j_gene: TRBJ2-5; d_gene: TRBD1; abundance: .; CDR3nt: TGTGCCAGCAGCTTAGTCACCGAAGGGACAGGAAAAAGGGCGACCCAGTACTTC; CDR3aa: CASSLVTEGTGKRATQYF
v_gene: TRBV2; j_gene: TRBJ2-1; d_gene: .; abundance: .; CDR3nt: TGTGCCAGCAGATACGACAGGAGAGAGCAGTTCTTC; CDR3aa: CASRYDRREQFF
v_gene: TRBV7-6; j_gene: TRBJ2-7; d_gene: .; abundance: .; CDR3nt: TGTGCCAGCAGCTTGCGGAGGGAGGGGGCAGCCGAGCAGTACTTC; CDR3aa: CASSLRREGAAEQYF
v_gene: TRBV11-2; j_gene: TRBJ2-7; d_gene: .; abundance: .; CDR3nt: TGTGCCAGCAGCTTAGGAGAGGGCTACGAGCAGTACTTC; CDR3aa: CASSLGEGYEQYF
v_gene: TRBV5-5; j_gene: TRBJ1-5; d_gene: .; abundance: .; CDR3nt: TGTGCCAGCAGCTTGGGGCAGTATAGCAATCAGCCCCAGCATTTT; CDR3aa: CASSLGQYSNQPQHF
v_gene: TRBV28; j_gene: TRBJ1-1; d_gene: .; abundance: .; CDR3nt: TGTGCCAGCAGCAAGGACGGACATGAAGCTTTCTTT; CDR3aa: CASSKDGHEAFF
v_gene: TRBV7-9; j_gene: TRBJ1-3; d_gene: .; abundance: .; CDR3nt: TGTGCCAGCACATCCCTCGGAGACACCATATATTTT; CDR3aa: CASTSLGDTIYF
v_gene: TRBV15; j_gene: TRBJ2-1; d_gene: .; abundance: .; CDR3nt: TGTGCCACCAGCAGTAACTACAATGAGCAGTTCTTC; CDR3aa: CATSSNYNEQFF
v_gene: TRBV7-8; j_gene: TRBJ2-5; d_gene: .; abundance: .; CDR3nt: TGTGCCAGCCGGCGGGAATTCCAAGAGACCCAGTACTTC; CDR3aa: CASRREFQETQYF
v_gene: TRBV2; j_gene: TRBJ1-5; d_gene: .; abundance: .; CDR3nt: TGTGCCAGCAACCGCTTAAGCAATCAGCCCCAGCATTTT; CDR3aa: CASNRLSNQPQHF
v_gene: TRBV4-1; j_gene: TRBJ1-1; d_gene: TRBD1; abundance: .; CDR3nt: TGCGCCAGCAGCCCGGGACAGGGTATAACTGAAGCTTTCTTT; CDR3aa: CASSPGQGITEAFF
v_gene: TRBV19; j_gene: TRBJ2-5; d_gene: .; abundance: .; CDR3nt: TGTGCCAGTAGTATAGAGCCAGGGTTTCAAGAGACCCAGTACTTC; CDR3aa: CASSIEPGFQETQYF
v_gene: TRBV7-9; j_gene: TRBJ2-1; d_gene: .; abundance: .; CDR3nt: TGTGCCAGCAGCTCGATACTACCGCGCAATGAGCAGTTCTTC; CDR3aa: CASSSILPRNEQFF
v_gene: TRBV29-1; j_gene: TRBJ2-7; d_gene: .; abundance: .; CDR3nt: TGCAGCGTTGAACATTCAGGGAAAGAAACCTACGAGCAGTACTTC; CDR3aa: CSVEHSGKETYEQYF
v_gene: TRBV7-9; j_gene: TRBJ2-2; d_gene: .; abundance: once; CDR3nt: TGTGCCAGCAGCTCCGCACTCACCGGGGAGCTGTTTTTT; CDR3aa: CASSSALTGELFF
v_gene: TRBV29-1; j_gene: TRBJ2-7; d_gene: TRBD2; abundance: .; CDR3nt: TGCAGCGTTGAATCTAGCGGGACTTCCTACGAGCAGTACTTC; CDR3aa: CSVESSGTSYEQYF
v_gene: TRBV11-2; j_gene: TRBJ1-1; d_gene: .; abundance: .; CDR3nt: TGTGCCAGCAGCCAATCCGGTGAAGCTTTCTTT; CDR3aa: CASSQSGEAFF
v_gene: TRBV7-3; j_gene: TRBJ1-5; d_gene: .; abundance: .; CDR3nt: TGTGCCAGCAGCTTGGAGGGGCCCCATCAGCCCCAGCATTTT; CDR3aa: CASSLEGPHQPQHF
v_gene: TRBV27; j_gene: TRBJ1-4; d_gene: TRBD1; abundance: .; CDR3nt: TGTGCCAGCAGTTACCACTCCCGGGACAGGTTATTTTTT; CDR3aa: CASSYHSRDRLFF
v_gene: TRBV27; j_gene: TRBJ2-7; d_gene: .; abundance: .; CDR3nt: TGTGCCAGCAGTTTGACAGGTACCTACGAGCAGTACTTC; CDR3aa: CASSLTGTYEQYF
v_gene: TRBV5-1; j_gene: TRBJ2-5; d_gene: .; abundance: .; CDR3nt: TGCGCCAGCAGCTTGTTCGGGCCGAATACTGAGACCCAGTACTTC; CDR3aa: CASSLFGPNTETQYF
v_gene: TRBV4-1; j_gene: TRBJ1-3; d_gene: .; abundance: once; CDR3nt: TGCGCCAGCAGCCAAACACCAGGGGCCAATGGAAACACCATATATTTT; CDR3aa: CASSQTPGANGNTIYF